This T cell receptor (beta chain) was identified during a study of blood T cells in healthy people across ages (dated by TCRdb to the mid-2010s). In the study overall: In model experiments, template switching captured about one uniquely barcoded TCR beta cDNA molecule for every two T cells. Age-related changes in TCR beta repertoire diversity were measured in the study by deep sequencing normalized with unique cDNA molecular identifiers. Donors were grouped into four age groups: young (average 16 years), middle-aged (roughly 38), aged (roughly 67) and long-lived (about 82). To avoid experimental bias, donors of different ages were distributed randomly across sequencing lanes. The study analyzed two additional independent replicas of 1 million unique cDNA reads from the same blood draw for two donors, one aged 18 to 30 and one aged 80 or older.

Findings and caveats that apply to the study as a whole: The CMV infection status of donors was not known, potentially confounding age-related changes in expanded clonotypes. Bulk unsorted PBMC profiling prevented conclusive comparison of naive and antigen-experienced compartments. There was a strong correlation between observed TCR beta diversity and the percentage of naive T cells measured by flow cytometry. As age increased, observed TCR beta diversity per million T cells dropped in a roughly linear way, and a significant reduction was already evident by age 40. Estimates of total diversity from one million sequenced T cells were regarded as lower bounds and underestimates. Compared with the aged group, the long-lived group had more naive CD4+ T cells, fewer expanded clones and increased TCR diversity, a pattern suggesting age selection.

The donors were around 39 Caucasian individuals from Russia, aged roughly 6 to 100 years, who were systemically healthy. Ten milliliters of peripheral blood were drawn from each donor into EDTA-treated Vacutainer tubes. Ficoll-Paque density-gradient centrifugation was used to isolate PBMCs, with at least 7 million per sample. Trizol reagent was used to extract total RNA from the PBMCs, yielding at least 5.5 micrograms per sample. The percentages of naive CD45RAhigh/CD27high T cells were determined by flow cytometry on a PBMC aliquot from every donor. Libraries were built with 5' RACE. The instrument given in TCRdb is Illumina HiSeq 2500. A second PCR of roughly 7 to 11 cycles was performed with a sample-barcoded 5' primer and a J-beta primer mix. A unique molecular identifier was introduced onto each TCR beta cDNA molecule by a template-switch 5' adaptor carrying 12 random nucleotides. At least 2.5 million CDR3-containing paired-end reads were obtained from each sample. All of the RNA was converted into first-strand cDNA using the Mint cDNA synthesis kit, with a TRBC-specific oligonucleotide serving as the primer. All cDNA was treated with uracil-DNA glycosylase and then went through a first 18-cycle PCR with the universal primers M1SS and BC2_uni_R. Under the source paper's analysis protocol: Normalization of each sample was performed by random selection of 1 million high-quality reads, each carrying a distinct molecular identifier. Instead of being binned into consensus sequences, reads with shared molecular identifiers were discarded. MiTCR, set to a Q25 quality threshold and the strictest error-elimination algorithm, was used for CDR3 identification, clonotype clustering and error correction. Lower-bound total TCR beta diversity was estimated with a nonparametric unseen species model using Euler transformation. TCRdb reanalyzed the raw reads on its own, using fastp at Q25 for trimming and MiXCR for clone calling, and kept in-frame beta chains. Duplicate CDR3 protein sequences are folded into a single record with the most common DNA and genes. The V and J calls were determined by TCRdb, not by the authors. The table for this sample lists some 1.7 million distinct CDR3 sequences; roughly 30% of them were counted only once. The top ten clones comprise less than 9.5% of the sample.

The germline V gene encodes CDR1 DFQATT and CDR2 SNEGSKA (reference sequence). Trimming removed 6 bases from V and 7 bases from J; the gene matches leave 11 bases unexplained. Reading from cysteine to phenylalanine, the CDR3 counts 13 amino acids. Only the CDR3 DNA is retained, 39 bases long and in frame from the first base. Details on this clonotype: Its cognate antigen has yet to be identified. A much more abundant neighbour one base away suggests this may be a read error.

This TCR was recovered from a woman aged 30 to 39 in good health. Specimen: blood. The chain joins TRBV20-1 to TRBJ1-2; the central 7 bases match TRBD1. In nucleotides, the sequence is TGCAGTGCCGAAAGGGCAGGGGGTAGTGGCTACACCTTC. Its amino acids are CSAERAGGSGYTF.